This T cell receptor beta chain was sequenced during a study of blood T cell repertoires in COVID-19. Overall study: COVID-19 samples collected from the United States, Italy and Spain covered acute and convalescent phases. From T cells, B-cell-depleted T cells, or PBMCs came the material, which was cDNA or gDNA.

In the authors' methods: From reference gene primer amplification, estimates of nucleated cell counts were derived. Data came from immunoSEQ multiplex PCR; TCRdb stores just in-frame clones and leaves some out. D and trimming come from the DNA, and the V and J calls and clone size come from that table. The sample consists of approximately 90,000 clones, 81% of them appearing once. V shed 0 bases, J shed 4 bases, and the junction held 0 bases outside the gene matches. Germline CDR1 and CDR2: SGDLS and YYNGEE. The CDR3 spans 14 residues. This clonotype was sampled from an elderly man with active or convalescent COVID-19. Input material: peripheral blood. The chain couples TRBV9 to TRBJ2-3; 9 bases fit TRBD2. Written as DNA, the CDR3 is TGTGCCAGCAGCGTAGGGACTAGCGCAGATACGCAGTATTTT. It is translated as CASSVGTSADTQYF.